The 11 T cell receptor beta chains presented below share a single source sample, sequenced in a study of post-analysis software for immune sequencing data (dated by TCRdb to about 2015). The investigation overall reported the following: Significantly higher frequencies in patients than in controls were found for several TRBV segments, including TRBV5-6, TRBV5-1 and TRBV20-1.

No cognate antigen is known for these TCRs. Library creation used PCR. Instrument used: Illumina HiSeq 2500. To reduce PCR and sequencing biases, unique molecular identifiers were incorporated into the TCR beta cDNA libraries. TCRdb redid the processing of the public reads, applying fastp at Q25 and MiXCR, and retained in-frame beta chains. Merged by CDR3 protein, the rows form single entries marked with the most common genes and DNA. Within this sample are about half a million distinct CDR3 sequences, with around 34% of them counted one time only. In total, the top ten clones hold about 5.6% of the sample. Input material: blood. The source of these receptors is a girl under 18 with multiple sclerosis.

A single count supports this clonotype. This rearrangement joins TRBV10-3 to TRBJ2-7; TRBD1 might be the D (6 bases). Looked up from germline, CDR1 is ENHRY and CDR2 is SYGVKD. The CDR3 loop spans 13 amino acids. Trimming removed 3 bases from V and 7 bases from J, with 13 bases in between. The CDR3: CAISERGLREQYF. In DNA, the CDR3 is TGTGCCATCAGTGAAAGGGGGTTGAGGGAGCAGTACTTC.

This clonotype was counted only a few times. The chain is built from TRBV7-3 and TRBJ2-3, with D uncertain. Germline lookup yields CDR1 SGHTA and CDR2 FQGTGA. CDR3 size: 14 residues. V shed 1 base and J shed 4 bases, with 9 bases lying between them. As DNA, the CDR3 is TGTGCCAGCAGCTTAATGATGGACGCAGATACGCAGTATTTT. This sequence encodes CASSLMMDADTQYF.

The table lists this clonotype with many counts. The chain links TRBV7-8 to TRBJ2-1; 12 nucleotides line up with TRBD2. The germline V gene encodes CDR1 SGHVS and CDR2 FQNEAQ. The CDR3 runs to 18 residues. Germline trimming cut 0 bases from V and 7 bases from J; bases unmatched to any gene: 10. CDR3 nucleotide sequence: TGTGCCAGCAGCTTAGCCCCGGGAGCGACTAGCGGGGGTAATGAGCAGTTCTTC. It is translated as CASSLAPGATSGGNEQFF.

The CDR3 DNA sequence: TGTGCCAGCAGTTTATTCCAGGGTGGCACTGAAGCTTTCTTT. Translated, it gives CASSLFQGGTEAFF. V and J are TRBV12-3 or TRBV12-4 and TRBJ1-1; D is possibly TRBD1 (5 bases). V gave up 2 bases and J gave up 4 bases, with 11 bases separating them. This CDR3 comprises 14 residues.

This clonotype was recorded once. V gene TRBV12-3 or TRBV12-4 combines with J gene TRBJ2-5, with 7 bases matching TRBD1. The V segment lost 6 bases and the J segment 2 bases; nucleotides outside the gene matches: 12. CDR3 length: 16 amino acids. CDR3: CASSIVDRAWQETQYF. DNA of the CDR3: TGTGCCAGCAGCATCGTAGACAGGGCTTGGCAAGAGACCCAGTACTTC.

CDR3 bases: TGTGCCAGCAGACGTACAGGAGGGGCAGCACAGGAGCAGTACTTC. Amino acid sequence: CASRRTGGAAQEQYF. The rearrangement links TRBV28 to TRBJ2-7; a possible D gene is TRBD2 (6 bases). CDR3 length: 15 residues. Germline values: CDR1 MDHEN, CDR2 SYDVKM. Trimming took 6 bases from V and 7 from J, leaving 22 bases between them.

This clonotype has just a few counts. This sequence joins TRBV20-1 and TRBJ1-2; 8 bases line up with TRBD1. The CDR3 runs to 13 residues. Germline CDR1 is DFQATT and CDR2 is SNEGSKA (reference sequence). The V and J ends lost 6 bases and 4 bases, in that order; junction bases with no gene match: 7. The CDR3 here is CSADPGGSYGYTF. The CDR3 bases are TGCAGTGCGGACCCAGGGGGCAGCTATGGCTACACCTTC.

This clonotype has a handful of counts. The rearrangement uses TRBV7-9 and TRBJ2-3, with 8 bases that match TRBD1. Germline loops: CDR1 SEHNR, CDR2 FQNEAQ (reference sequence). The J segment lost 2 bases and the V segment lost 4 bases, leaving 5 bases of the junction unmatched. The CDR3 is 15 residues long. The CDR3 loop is CASSSDRGYTDTQYF. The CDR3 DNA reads TGTGCCAGCAGCTCCGACAGGGGCTACACAGATACGCAGTATTTT.

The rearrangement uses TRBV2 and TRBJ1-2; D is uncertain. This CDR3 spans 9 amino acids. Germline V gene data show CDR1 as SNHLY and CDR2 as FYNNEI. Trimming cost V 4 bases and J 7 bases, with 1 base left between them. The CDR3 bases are TGTGCCAGCAGTGGTGGCTACACCTTC. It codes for CASSGGYTF.

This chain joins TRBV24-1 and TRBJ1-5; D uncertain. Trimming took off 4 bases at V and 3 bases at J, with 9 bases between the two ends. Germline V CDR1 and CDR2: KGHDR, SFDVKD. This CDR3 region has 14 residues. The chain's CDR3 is CATSERRFNQPQHF. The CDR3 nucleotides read TGTGCCACCAGTGAGAGACGGTTCAATCAGCCCCAGCATTTT.

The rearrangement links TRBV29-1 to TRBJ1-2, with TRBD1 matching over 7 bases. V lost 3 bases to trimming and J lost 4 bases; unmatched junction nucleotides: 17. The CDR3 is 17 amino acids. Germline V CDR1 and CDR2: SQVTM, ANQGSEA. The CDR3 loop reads CSVDPQRQGLILYGYTF. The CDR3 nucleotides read TGCAGCGTTGATCCCCAAAGACAGGGTTTGATTCTCTATGGCTACACCTTC. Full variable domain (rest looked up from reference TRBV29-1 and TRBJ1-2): SAVISQKPSRDICQRGTSLTIQCQVDSQVTMMFWYRQQPGQSLTLIATANQGSEATYESGFVIDKFPISRPNLTFSTLTVSNMSPEDSSIYLCSVDPQRQGLILYGYTFGSGTRLTVV.